This T cell receptor beta chain was profiled in a study of CD8+ T cells in alopecia areata. Study as a whole: Among treated patients, oral tofacitinib was administered at 5 to 10 mg twice daily.

This clone was detected only a few times. The antigen remains unidentified. Extraction of RNA preceded its reverse transcription into cDNA, which served as the sequencing template. Here immunoSEQ multiplex PCR was the method, and the copy in TCRdb shows in-frame clones only, minus some. Seen here are 120,000 or so clones, approximately 57% observed once, and the top ten hold around 5.7%. Treatment described: oral pan-JAK inhibitor, 5-10 mg twice daily. Study-level points and caveats: Amid tofacitinib therapy, many expanded lesional clones stayed present in scalp and blood. Scalp clonality dropped significantly under tofacitinib, as did expanded CD8+ top-100 clones.

V was cut by 4 bases and J by 4 bases, with 14 bases left in between. Germline assignment: CDR1 SNHLY and CDR2 FYNNEI. The CDR3 covers 15 residues. The sequencing used CD4+ T cells sorted from blood, collected at week 4, from a patient treated with tofacitinib. The J gene is TRBJ1-5, the V gene TRBV2; the D gene is possibly TRBD1 (5 bases). The TCR was taken from a human donor with alopecia areata. The CDR3 region has the DNA TGTGCCAGCAGTGGGGGGGAGATTTCTAATCAGCCCCAGCATTTT. It codes for CASSGGEISNQPQHF.